The clone carrying this T cell receptor beta chain was observed a handful of times. These data belong to a study of cytomegalovirus exposure and HLA in healthy donors. The PCR used 60 Vbeta and 13 Jbeta primers. Sequenced by immunoSEQ multiplex PCR; TCRdb stores in-frame clones only, minus some. The table has 150,000 to 200,000 clones, roughly 79% seen once. This TCR derives from a woman in her thirties or forties in good health and CMV-seropositive. The sequencing input was PBMCs.

CDR3 sequence (DNA): TGTGCCAGCAGTGAGAACGTACAGTATGGCTACACCTTC. Residues: CASSENVQYGYTF. The V gene is TRBV6-1, the J gene TRBJ1-2; D gene unclear. Looked up from germline, CDR1 is MNHNS and CDR2 is SASEGT. This CDR3 has 13 residues. Trimming pared 3 bases from V and 5 bases from J, leaving 10 bases between.